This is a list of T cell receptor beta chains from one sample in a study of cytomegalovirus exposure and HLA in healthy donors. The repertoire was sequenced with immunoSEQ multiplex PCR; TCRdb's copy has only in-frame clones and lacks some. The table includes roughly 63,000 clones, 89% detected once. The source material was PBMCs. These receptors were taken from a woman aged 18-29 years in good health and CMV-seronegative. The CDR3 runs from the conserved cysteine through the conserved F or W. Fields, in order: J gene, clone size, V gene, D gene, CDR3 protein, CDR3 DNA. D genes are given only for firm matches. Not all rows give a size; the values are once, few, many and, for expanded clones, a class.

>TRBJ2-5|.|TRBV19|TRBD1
CASSIPGTGGETQYF
TGTGCCAGTAGTATACCGGGGACAGGCGGGGAGACCCAGTACTTC
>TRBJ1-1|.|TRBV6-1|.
CASAGDLDTEAFF
TGTGCCAGTGCGGGGGACTTGGACACTGAAGCTTTCTTT
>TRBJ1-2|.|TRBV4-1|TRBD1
CASSQVGQGNGYTF
TGCGCCAGCAGCCAAGTTGGACAGGGAAACGGCTACACCTTC
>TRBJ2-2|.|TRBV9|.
CASSVLGDKNTGELFF
TGTGCCAGCAGCGTATTGGGGGACAAAAACACCGGGGAGCTGTTTTTT
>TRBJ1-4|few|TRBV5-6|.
CASSLVGAQEKLFF
TGTGCCAGCAGCTTGGTAGGGGCGCAGGAAAAACTGTTTTTT
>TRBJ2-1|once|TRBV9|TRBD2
CASTPWGTNPRNSYNEQFF
TGTGCCAGCACCCCCTGGGGGACTAACCCACGGAACTCCTACAATGAGCAGTTCTTC
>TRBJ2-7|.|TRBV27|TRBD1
CASSLKTGYEQYF
TGTGCCAGCAGTTTAAAGACAGGGTACGAGCAGTACTTC
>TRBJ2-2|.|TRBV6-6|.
CASRTTGELFF
TGTGCCAGCAGAACTACCGGGGAGCTGTTTTTT
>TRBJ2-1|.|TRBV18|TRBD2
CASSNSGDNEQFF
TGTGCCAGCTCAAATAGCGGGGACAATGAGCAGTTCTTC
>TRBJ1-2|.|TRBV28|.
CASRLGGAATYGYTF
TGTGCCAGCAGACTGGGGGGGGCTGCCACCTATGGCTACACCTTC
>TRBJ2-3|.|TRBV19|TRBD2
CASSTLRGTSGTDTQYF
TGTGCCAGTAGTACCCTCAGAGGGACTAGCGGCACAGATACGCAGTATTTT
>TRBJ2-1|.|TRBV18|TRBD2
CASSPASGGYNEQFF
TGTGCCAGCTCACCGGCTAGCGGGGGATACAATGAGCAGTTCTTC
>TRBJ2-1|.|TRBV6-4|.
CAPGGGGEQFF
TGTGCCCCGGGGGGAGGGGGTGAGCAGTTCTTC
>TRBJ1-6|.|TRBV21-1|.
CASSNGRGNSPLHF
TGTGCCAGCAGCAATGGCAGGGGAAATTCACCCCTCCACTTT
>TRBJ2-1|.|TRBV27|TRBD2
CASSLVSSGRGAEQFF
TGTGCCAGCAGTTTAGTCTCTAGCGGGAGGGGGGCTGAGCAGTTCTTC